This T cell receptor (beta chain) originates from a study of cytomegalovirus exposure and HLA in healthy donors. Unrecorded immune exposures were likely, despite nominal health at sampling. A multiplex PCR was run with 60 Vbeta primers and 13 Jbeta primers. Measured with immunoSEQ multiplex PCR; TCRdb has only the in-frame clones, and not every one. The table records tens of thousands of clones, 81% of them present only once. Germline V lookup: CDR1 MNHEY, CDR2 SMNVEV (reference sequence). The CDR3 is 12 residues long. V lost 8 bases and J 0 bases, leaving 5 bases between the germline ends. This clone was observed a handful of times.

The sequenced sample consisted of PBMCs. The V and J genes are TRBV27 and TRBJ1-5; D not certain. The source of this sequence is a man in his forties or fifties in good health and CMV-seronegative. CDR3 coding DNA: TGTGCCAGCTGGGCTAGCAATCAGCCCCAGCATTTT. Amino acids: CASWASNQPQHF.